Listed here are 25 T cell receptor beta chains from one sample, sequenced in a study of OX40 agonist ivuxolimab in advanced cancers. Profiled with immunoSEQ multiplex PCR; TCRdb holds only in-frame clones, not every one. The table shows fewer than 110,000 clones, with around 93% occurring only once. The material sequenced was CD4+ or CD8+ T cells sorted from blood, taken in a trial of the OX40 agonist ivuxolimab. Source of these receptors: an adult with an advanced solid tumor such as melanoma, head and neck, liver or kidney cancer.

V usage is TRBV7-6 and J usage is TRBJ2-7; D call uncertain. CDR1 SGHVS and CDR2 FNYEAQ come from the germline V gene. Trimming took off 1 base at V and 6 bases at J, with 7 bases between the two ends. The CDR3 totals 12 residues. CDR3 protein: CASSLVTSEQYF. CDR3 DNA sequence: TGTGCCAGCAGCTTAGTGACAAGCGAGCAGTACTTC.

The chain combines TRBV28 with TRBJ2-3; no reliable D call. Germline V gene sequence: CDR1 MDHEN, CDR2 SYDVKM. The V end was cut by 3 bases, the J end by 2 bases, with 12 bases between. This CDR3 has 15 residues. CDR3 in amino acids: CASSLNKAPTDTQYF. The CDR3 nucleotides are TGTGCCAGCAGTTTGAATAAGGCTCCCACAGATACGCAGTATTTT.

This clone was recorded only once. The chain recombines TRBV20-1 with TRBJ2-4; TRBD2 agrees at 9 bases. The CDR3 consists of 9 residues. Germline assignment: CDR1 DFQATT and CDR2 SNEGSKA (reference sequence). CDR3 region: CGVAGAGYF. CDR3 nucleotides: TGCGGGGTAGCGGGAGCCGGGTACTTC.

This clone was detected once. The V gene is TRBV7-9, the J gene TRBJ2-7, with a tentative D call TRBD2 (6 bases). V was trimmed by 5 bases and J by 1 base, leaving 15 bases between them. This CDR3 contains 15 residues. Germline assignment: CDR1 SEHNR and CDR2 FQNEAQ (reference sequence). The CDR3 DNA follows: TGTGCCAGCAGCGCGGGACTTCCTCCTTCCTACGAGCAGTACTTC. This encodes CASSAGLPPSYEQYF.

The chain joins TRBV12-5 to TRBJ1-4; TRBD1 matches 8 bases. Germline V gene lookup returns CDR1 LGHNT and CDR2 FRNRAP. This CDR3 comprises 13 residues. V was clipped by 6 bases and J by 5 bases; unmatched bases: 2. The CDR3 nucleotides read TGTGCTAGTGGGACAGGGGCAAATGAAAAACTGTTTTTT. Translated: CASGTGANEKLFF.

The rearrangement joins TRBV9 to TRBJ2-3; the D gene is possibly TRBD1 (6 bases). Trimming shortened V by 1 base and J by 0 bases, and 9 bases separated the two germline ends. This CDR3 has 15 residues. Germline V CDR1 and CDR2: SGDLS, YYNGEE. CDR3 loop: CASSVRQGSTDTQYF. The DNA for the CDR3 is TGTGCCAGCAGCGTACGGCAGGGGAGCACAGATACGCAGTATTTT.

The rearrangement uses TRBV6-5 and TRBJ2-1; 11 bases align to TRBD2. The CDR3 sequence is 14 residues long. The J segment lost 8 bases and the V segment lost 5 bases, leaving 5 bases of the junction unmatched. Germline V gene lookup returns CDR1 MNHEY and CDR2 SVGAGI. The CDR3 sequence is CASSSSGRAHEQFF. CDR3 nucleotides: TGTGCCAGCAGTAGTAGCGGGAGGGCCCATGAGCAGTTCTTC.

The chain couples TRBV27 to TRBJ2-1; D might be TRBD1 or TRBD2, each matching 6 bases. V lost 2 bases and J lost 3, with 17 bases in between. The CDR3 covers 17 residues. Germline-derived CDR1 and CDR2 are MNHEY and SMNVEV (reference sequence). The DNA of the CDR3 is TGTGCCAGCAGTTTAGCGGCCGGGGGCGTACGCTACAATGAGCAGTTCTTC. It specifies CASSLAAGGVRYNEQFF.

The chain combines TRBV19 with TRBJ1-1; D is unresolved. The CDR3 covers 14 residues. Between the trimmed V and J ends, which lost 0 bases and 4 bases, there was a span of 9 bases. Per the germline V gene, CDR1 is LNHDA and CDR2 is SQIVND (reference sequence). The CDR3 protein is CASSIEGGSTEAFF. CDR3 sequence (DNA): TGTGCCAGTAGTATAGAAGGAGGGAGCACTGAAGCTTTCTTT. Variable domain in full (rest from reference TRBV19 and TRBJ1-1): DGGITQSPKYLFRKEGQNVTLSCEQNLNHDAMYWYRQDPGQGLRLIYYSQIVNDFQKGDIAEGYSVSREKKESFPLTVTSAQKNPTAFYLCASSIEGGSTEAFFGQGTRLTVV.

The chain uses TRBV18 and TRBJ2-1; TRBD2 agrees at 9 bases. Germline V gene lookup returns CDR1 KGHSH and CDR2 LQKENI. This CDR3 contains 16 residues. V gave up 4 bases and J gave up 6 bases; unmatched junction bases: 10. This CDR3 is CASSQTIAGVGNEQFF. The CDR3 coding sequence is TGTGCCAGCTCACAGACGATAGCGGGAGTAGGCAATGAGCAGTTCTTC.

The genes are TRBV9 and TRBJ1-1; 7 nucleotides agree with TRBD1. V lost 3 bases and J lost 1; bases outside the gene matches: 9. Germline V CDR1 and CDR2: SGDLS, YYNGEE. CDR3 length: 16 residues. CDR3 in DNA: TGTGCCAGCAGCGCGGACAGGTTGGGTACGAACACTGAAGCTTTCTTT. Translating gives CASSADRLGTNTEAFF.

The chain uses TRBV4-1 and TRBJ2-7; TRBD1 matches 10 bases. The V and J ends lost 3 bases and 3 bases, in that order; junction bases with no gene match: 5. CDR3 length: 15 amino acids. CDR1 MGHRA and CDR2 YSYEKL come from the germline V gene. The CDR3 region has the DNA TGCGCCAGCAGCCACTCGGGACAGGGGAACTACGAGCAGTACTTC. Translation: CASSHSGQGNYEQYF.

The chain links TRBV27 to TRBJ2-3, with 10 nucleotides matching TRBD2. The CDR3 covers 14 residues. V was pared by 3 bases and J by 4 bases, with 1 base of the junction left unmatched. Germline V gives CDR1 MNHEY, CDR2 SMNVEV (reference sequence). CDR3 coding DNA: TGTGCCAGCAGTTTCCTAGCGGGGGCAGATACGCAGTATTTT. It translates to CASSFLAGADTQYF.

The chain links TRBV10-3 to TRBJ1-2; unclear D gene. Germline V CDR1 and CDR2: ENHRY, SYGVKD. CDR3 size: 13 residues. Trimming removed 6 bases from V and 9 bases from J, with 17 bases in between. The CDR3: CAIRDQGRPRYTF. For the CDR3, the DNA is TGTGCCATCAGAGACCAAGGACGGCCGCGCTACACCTTC.

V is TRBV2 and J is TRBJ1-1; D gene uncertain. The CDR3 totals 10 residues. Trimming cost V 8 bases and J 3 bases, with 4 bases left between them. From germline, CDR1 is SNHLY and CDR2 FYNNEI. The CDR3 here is CASFYTEAFF. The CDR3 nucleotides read TGTGCCAGCTTTTACACTGAAGCTTTCTTT.

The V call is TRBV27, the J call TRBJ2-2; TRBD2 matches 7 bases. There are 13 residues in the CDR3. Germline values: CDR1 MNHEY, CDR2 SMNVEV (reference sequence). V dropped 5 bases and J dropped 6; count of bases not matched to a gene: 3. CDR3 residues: CASSPRGAGELFF. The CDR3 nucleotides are TGTGCCAGCAGTCCCCGGGGGGCCGGGGAGCTGTTTTTT.

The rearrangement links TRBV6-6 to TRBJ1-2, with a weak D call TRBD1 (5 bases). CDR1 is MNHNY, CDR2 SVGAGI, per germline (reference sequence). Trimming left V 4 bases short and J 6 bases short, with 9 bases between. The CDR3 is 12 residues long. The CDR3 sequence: CASSSQVNGYTF. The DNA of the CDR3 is TGTGCCAGCAGTTCACAGGTTAATGGCTACACCTTC.

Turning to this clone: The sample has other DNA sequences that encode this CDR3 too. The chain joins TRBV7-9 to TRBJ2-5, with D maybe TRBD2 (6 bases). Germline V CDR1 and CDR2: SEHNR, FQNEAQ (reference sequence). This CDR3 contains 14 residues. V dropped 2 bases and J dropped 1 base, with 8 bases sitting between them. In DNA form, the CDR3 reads TGTGCCAGCAGCTTACTGGAGGGCCAAGAGACCCAGTACTTC. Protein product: CASSLLEGQETQYF.

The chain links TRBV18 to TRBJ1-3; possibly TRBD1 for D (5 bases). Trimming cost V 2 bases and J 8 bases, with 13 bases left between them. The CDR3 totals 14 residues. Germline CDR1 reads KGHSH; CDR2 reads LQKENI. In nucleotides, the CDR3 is TGTGCCAGCTCACCATTCCAGGACACCGACACCATATATTTT. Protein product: CASSPFQDTDTIYF. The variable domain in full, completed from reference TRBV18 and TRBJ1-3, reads NAGVMQNPRHLVRRRGQEARLRCSPMKGHSHVYWYRQLPEEGLKFMVYLQKENIIDESGMPKERFSAEFPKEGPSILRIQQVVRGDSAAYFCASSPFQDTDTIYFGEGSWLTVV.

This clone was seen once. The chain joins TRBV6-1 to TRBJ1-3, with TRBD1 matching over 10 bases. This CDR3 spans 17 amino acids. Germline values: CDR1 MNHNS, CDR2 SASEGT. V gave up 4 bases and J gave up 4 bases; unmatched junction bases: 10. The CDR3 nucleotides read TGTGCCAGCAGTGCCCTCCCGGGACAGGGGAGAGGAAACACCATATATTTT. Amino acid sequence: CASSALPGQGRGNTIYF.

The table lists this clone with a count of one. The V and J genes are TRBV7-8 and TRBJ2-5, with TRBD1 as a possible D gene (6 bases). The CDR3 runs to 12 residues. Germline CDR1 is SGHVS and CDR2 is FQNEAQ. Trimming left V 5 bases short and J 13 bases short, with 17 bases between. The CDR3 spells CASSLHREVRYF. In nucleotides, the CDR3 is TGTGCCAGCAGCCTTCACAGGGAAGTTAGGTACTTC.

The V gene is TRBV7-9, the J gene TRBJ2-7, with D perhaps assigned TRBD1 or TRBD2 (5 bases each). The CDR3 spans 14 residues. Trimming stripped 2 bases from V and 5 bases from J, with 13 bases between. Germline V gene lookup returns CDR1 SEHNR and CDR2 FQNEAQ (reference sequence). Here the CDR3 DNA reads TGTGCCAGCAGCTTATTCGATGGGGACCACGAGCAGTACTTC. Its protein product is CASSLFDGDHEQYF.

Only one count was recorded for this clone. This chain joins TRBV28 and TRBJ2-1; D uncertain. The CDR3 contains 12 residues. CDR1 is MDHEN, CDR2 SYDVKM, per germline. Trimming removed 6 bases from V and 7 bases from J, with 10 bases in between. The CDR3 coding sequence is TGTGCCAGCAGGAGATGGGAAAATGAGCAGTTCTTC. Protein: CASRRWENEQFF.

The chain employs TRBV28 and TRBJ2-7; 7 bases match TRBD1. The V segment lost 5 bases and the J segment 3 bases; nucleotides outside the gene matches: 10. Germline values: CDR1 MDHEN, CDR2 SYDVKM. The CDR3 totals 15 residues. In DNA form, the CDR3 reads TGTGCCAGCAGTCAGACAGGGCAAGGGCTCTACGAGCAGTACTTC. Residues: CASSQTGQGLYEQYF. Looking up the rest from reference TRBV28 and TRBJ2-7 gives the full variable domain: DVKVTQSSRYLVKRTGEKVFLECVQDMDHENMFWYRQDPGLGLRLIYFSYDVKMKEKGDIPEGYSVSREKKERFSLILESASTNQTSMYLCASSQTGQGLYEQYFGPGTRLTVT.

DNA of the CDR3: TGTGCCGGAATATCGCTGGAGGACCGCTCTAGGGCCAACGTCCTGACTTTC. It translates to CAGISLEDRSRANVLTF. The chain combines TRBV21-1 with TRBJ2-6; whether TRBD2, the table's D call, matches the DNA was not checked. TRBV21-1 is recorded as a pseudogene. CDR3 size: 17 residues.